The present entry profiles one T cell receptor beta chain with its context. Its antigen is still unknown. One end of the junction is discordant with germline, which a read error may explain. The source of the sample is a study of shared clonotypes between healthy human individuals. Study context: For every donor, three CD4 naive, three CD4 memory, two CD8 naive and one CD8 memory plates were used. Study-level points and caveats: Around 5% was the fraction of naive CD4 clonotypes found shared across a handful of donors. A reduction in generation probabilities was seen for non-shared clonotypes relative to those shared by all four donors.

The CDR3 runs 13 residues. The germline V gene encodes CDR1 SEHNR and CDR2 FQNEAQ (reference sequence). The study separated CD4+ cells into CD45RA+ naive and CD45RA-negative memory subsets. The repertoire was sequenced with immunoSEQ multiplex PCR; TCRdb's copy has only in-frame clones and lacks some. Counted here are 2,500,000 or so clones, 90% to 95% occurring once; the ten biggest clones make up about 0.13%. The clonotype originates from a man between 18 and 29 years old in good health. This chain uses TRBV7-9 with TRBJ2-7, with D possibly TRBD1 on 6 matching bases. The sequenced sample consisted of naive CD4+ T cells sorted from blood. Subset reported: CD45RA+ positively selected. CDR3 amino acids: CASTSSWGHLFHF. DNA of the CDR3: TGTGCCAGCACCTCTTCCTGGGGACACCTATTTCACTTC.